The present entry profiles one TCR beta chain with its context. Its target is not known. Libraries of TRB cDNA were made by 5' RACE and carried UMIs. Reanalyzing the 5' RACE reads, TCRdb keeps one entry per CDR3 protein, without DNA. This repertoire comprises around 63,000 distinct CDR3 sequences; its ten largest clones make up around 5%. CDR1 is MNHNS, CDR2 SASEGT, per germline. CDR3 length equals 14 residues. This sample is part of a study of CXCR3-negative and CXCR3-positive naive CD8 T cells. The overall study: Sequencing gave 120 million to 150 million TRB reads overall, about 1.5 +/- 0.3 million per library.

Findings of the study overall: Relative to CXCR3-negative naive cells, CXCR3-positive naive cells had more hydrophobic TRB CDR3s.

This chain joins TRBV6-1 and TRBJ2-1. The specimen sequenced was naive CXCR3+ CD8+ T cells from blood. The sample's subset: CD45RO-CCR7+CD27+CD95- naive CD8+ T cells expressing CXCR3 (TNR3+). The receptor was isolated from a human donor in good health. Some clones in this sample may be carry-over from other donors' samples. The CDR3 sequence: CASSPNRESIEQFF.